Listed below are T cell receptor beta chains from one sample, sequenced in a study of response to subunit inactivated influenza vaccine. TCRdb itself ran the RT-PCR reads through MiXCR, one entry per CDR3 protein. The sample includes fewer than 750,000 distinct CDR3 sequences, 14% of them seen just once. Sequences were derived from PBMCs from blood, sampled 11 to 12 days after vaccination. All receptors derive from a man aged 45-65 years who received an inactivated influenza vaccine. Both conserved end residues are part of each CDR3. The D gene is left open where the match is weak. Not all rows give a size; the values are once, few, many and, for expanded clones, a class.

J | V | size | D | DNA | CDR3
TRBJ2-1 | TRBV29-1 | NA | TRBD2 | TGCAGCGCCCTGAGGGCGGGAGGGCCCGTCAATGAGCAGTTCTTC | CSALRAGGPVNEQFF
TRBJ2-1 | TRBV12-3/TRBV12-4 | NA | NA | TGTGCCAGCAGTTTGGGGGCTAGCTACAATGAGCAGTTCTTC | CASSLGASYNEQFF
TRBJ1-1 | TRBV12-3/TRBV12-4 | NA | NA | TGTGCCAGCAGTTCGGGGGGGAGGACAGCTTTCTTT | CASSSGGRTAFF
TRBJ1-3 | TRBV6-5 | few | TRBD1 | TGTGCCAGCAGTTATTCGACAGGGAGAAACACCATATATTTT | CASSYSTGRNTIYF
TRBJ2-3 | TRBV6-5 | few | NA | TGTGCCAGCAGTTACGAAGGAGAGGGCACAGATACGCAGTATTTT | CASSYEGEGTDTQYF
TRBJ1-5 | TRBV30 | NA | NA | TGTGCCTGGAGTGTCCCCTACCGTCCGCCCCAGCATTTT | CAWSVPYRPPQHF
TRBJ2-6 | TRBV18 | many | NA | TGTGCCAGCTCGTTAGTTTCTGGGGCCAACGTCCTGACTTTC | CASSLVSGANVLTF
TRBJ2-5 | TRBV7-9 | few | NA | TGTGCCAGCAGCTTAGTACCAACAGGCTCCCAAGAGACCCAGTACTTC | CASSLVPTGSQETQYF
TRBJ2-1 | TRBV14 | NA | NA | TGTGCCAGCAGCCAACTATTCAACTCCTACAATGAGCAGTTCTTC | CASSQLFNSYNEQFF
TRBJ2-5 | TRBV3-1 | many | TRBD2 | TGTGCCAGCAGCCAAGAGGAGTGGACTAGCGGGAGAGGGGGGCAAGAGACCCAGTACTTC | CASSQEEWTSGRGGQETQYF
TRBJ1-2 | TRBV10-3 | NA | NA | TGTGCCATCAGAGGGCGGGGATTGGAGGGCTACACCTTC | CAIRGRGLEGYTF
TRBJ2-3 | TRBV20-1 | NA | TRBD1 | TGCAGTGGGGACAGAATCACAGATACGCAGTATTTT | CSGDRITDTQYF
TRBJ2-7 | TRBV10-3 | few | NA | TGTGCCATCAGTGAGTCGTCACTTGGTGACGAGCAGTACTTC | CAISESSLGDEQYF
TRBJ2-7 | TRBV10-3 | few | TRBD1 | TGTGCCATCAGTGGACGACAGGGGAAGGACGAGCAGTACTTC | CAISGRQGKDEQYF
TRBJ2-3 | TRBV7-2 | few | NA | TGTGCCAGCAGCCGGGGAACATATACGCAGTATTTT | CASSRGTYTQYF
TRBJ2-3 | TRBV10-3 | NA | TRBD1 | TGTGCCATCAGCCGGGACAGGTTAGCTAGCACAGATACGCAGTATTTT | CAISRDRLASTDTQYF
TRBJ2-1 | TRBV12-3/TRBV12-4 | few | TRBD2 | TGTGCCAGCAGTTTATATTCCTATGGACTAGCGGGAACTGAGCAGTTCTTC | CASSLYSYGLAGTEQFF
TRBJ2-2 | TRBV20-1 | NA | NA | TGCAGTGCTAGAGATATCCAGCGGGTGAACACCGGGGAGCTGTTTTTT | CSARDIQRVNTGELFF
TRBJ1-5 | TRBV5-5 | NA | TRBD1 | TGTGCCAGCAGCTTGGTCGGGACAGGTGATCAGCCCCAGCATTTT | CASSLVGTGDQPQHF
TRBJ2-1 | TRBV7-8 | NA | NA | TGTGCCATCAGCCCTATGGGGGAAGGGTACAATGAGCAGTTCTTC | CAISPMGEGYNEQFF
TRBJ2-5 | TRBV7-9 | few | TRBD2 | TGTGCCAGCAGCCTGAAAAGCGGGGGTGGAGAGACCCAGTACTTC | CASSLKSGGGETQYF
TRBJ2-5 | TRBV7-9 | NA | NA | TGTGCCAGCAGCCAAAACGATGAGACCCAGTACTTC | CASSQNDETQYF
TRBJ1-1 | TRBV4-3 | NA | NA | TGCGCCAGCAGCCAAGCAGCGGGAATCACTGAAGCTTTCTTT | CASSQAAGITEAFF
TRBJ2-7 | TRBV7-2 | few | NA | TGTGCCAGCAGCTCGATACCCAACTACGAGCAGTACTTC | CASSSIPNYEQYF
TRBJ1-2 | TRBV14 | few | TRBD1 | TGTGCCAGCAGCCAAGTCTTCGGACAGGGAGATCATGGCTACACCTTC | CASSQVFGQGDHGYTF
TRBJ1-5 | TRBV7-2 | few | NA | TGTGCCAGCAGCCTCGATATACAGGGAAACAGGCCTCAGCCCCAGCATTTT | CASSLDIQGNRPQPQHF
TRBJ2-3 | TRBV4-3 | NA | NA | TGCGCCAGCAGCCAGATCGTAGCGGTAAGGGTTACGCAGTATTTT | CASSQIVAVRVTQYF
TRBJ2-7 | TRBV24-1 | NA | TRBD2 | TGTGCCACCAGTGATGGCCCTAGCGGGACCGGCTACGAGCAGTACTTC | CATSDGPSGTGYEQYF
TRBJ2-1 | TRBV20-1 | NA | NA | TGCAGTGCTAGAGATCGCAGCGAGTACTACAATGAGCAGTTCTTC | CSARDRSEYYNEQFF
TRBJ2-3 | TRBV29-1 | NA | TRBD2 | TGCAGCGTTGGACTAGCGTCGGATAGCACAGATACGCAGTATTTT | CSVGLASDSTDTQYF
TRBJ2-1 | TRBV12-3/TRBV12-4 | NA | TRBD2 | TGTGCCAGCTCTCTGGGACTACCCCTTCATGAGCAGTTCTTC | CASSLGLPLHEQFF
TRBJ2-2 | TRBV6-5 | NA | NA | TGTGCCAGCAGTTACTCGAGGGCGTACACCGGGGAGCTGTTTTTT | CASSYSRAYTGELFF
TRBJ2-3 | TRBV5-1 | few | NA | TGCGCCAGCAGAGGTGGACAGACAGATACGCAGTATTTT | CASRGGQTDTQYF
TRBJ2-1 | TRBV9 | few | NA | TGTGCCAGCAGCGTAGAGCCTGACTACAATGAGCAGTTCTTC | CASSVEPDYNEQFF
TRBJ2-2 | TRBV14 | many | NA | TGTGCCAGCAGCCCGCCGGGACCCAAGGGCGGGGAGCTGTTTTTT | CASSPPGPKGGELFF
TRBJ2-3 | TRBV6-2/TRBV6-3 | few | NA | TGTGCCAGCAGTTTTAGGCCTAGCACAGATACGCAGTATTTT | CASSFRPSTDTQYF
TRBJ2-5 | TRBV11-1 | few | TRBD2 | TGTGCCAGCAGACCCCGGTGGGGGGGACCAAATTTGCCCGAGACCCAGTACTTC | CASRPRWGGPNLPETQYF
TRBJ2-1 | TRBV20-1 | few | NA | TGCAGTGCCTCGGGGGGCCCGAGCTCCTACAATGAGCAGTTCTTC | CSASGGPSSYNEQFF
TRBJ2-5 | TRBV9 | few | NA | TGTGCCAGCAGCGTAGCCGGAGGACAAGAGACCCAGTACTTC | CASSVAGGQETQYF
TRBJ2-3 | TRBV24-1 | few | TRBD2 | TGTGCCACCAGTGACACACTAGCGGAAGGTACTAGCACAGATACGCAGTATTTT | CATSDTLAEGTSTDTQYF
TRBJ1-2 | TRBV5-4 | NA | NA | TGTGCCAGCAGCTTAGGCCCGGACAGAGCTAACTATGGCTACACCTTC | CASSLGPDRANYGYTF
TRBJ1-1 | TRBV5-1 | NA | TRBD1 | TGCGCCAGCAGCTTGCAGGGGACAGGGCCCACTGAAGCTTTCTTT | CASSLQGTGPTEAFF
TRBJ2-3 | TRBV5-5 | few | TRBD1 | TGTGCCAGCAGCTTGGAAGGGGGCCTTAGCACAGATACGCAGTATTTT | CASSLEGGLSTDTQYF
TRBJ2-3 | TRBV9 | NA | NA | TGTGCCAGCACACGAGGGACCGACGAAGCAGATACGCAGTATTTT | CASTRGTDEADTQYF
TRBJ2-5 | TRBV5-6 | NA | NA | TGTGCCAGCAGCGGCGGGACTCCCGGGAGCCAGTACTTC | CASSGGTPGSQYF
TRBJ2-3 | TRBV6-1 | many | NA | TGTGCCAGCAGTCGCGACAGCACAGATACGCAGTATTTT | CASSRDSTDTQYF
TRBJ2-3 | TRBV7-9 | few | TRBD1 | TGTGCCATGACAAGACAGGGAGACACAGATACGCAGTATTTT | CAMTRQGDTDTQYF